One and the same sample provided the 15 T cell receptor beta chains below, sequenced in a study of cytotoxic CD8 clonotypes in ibrutinib-treated CLL. Repertoires were generated with immunoSEQ multiplex PCR, while TCRdb's copy carries only in-frame clones and drops some. This sample has almost 250,000 clones, with roughly 70% found just once. This sample comprised PBMCs, obtained after 24 months of ibrutinib treatment. The receptors stem from a human donor with chronic lymphocytic leukemia.

The chain is built from TRBV6-5 and TRBJ2-5, with TRBD2 matching over 7 bases. Germline V gives CDR1 MNHEY, CDR2 SVGAGI. Germline trimming cut 8 bases from V and 4 bases from J; bases unmatched to any gene: 10. The CDR3 spans 14 residues. CDR3 DNA sequence: TGTGCCAGCGGGGGGGGAGGGAGCGGAGAGACCCAGTACTTC. Translating it yields CASGGGGSGETQYF.

This chain connects TRBV2 to TRBJ1-5; D is unresolved. V lost 3 bases, J lost 4 bases, and 7 bases lay in between. Germline lookup yields CDR1 SNHLY and CDR2 FYNNEI. There are 13 residues in the CDR3. The CDR3 nucleotides read TGTGCCAGCAGTGAGTCAGAAAATCAGCCCCAGCATTTT. The encoded protein is CASSESENQPQHF.

Comment on this clone: The sample carries other DNA sequences with the same CDR3. V and J are TRBV7-2 and TRBJ2-3; D is undetermined. Germline V CDR1 and CDR2: SGHTA, FQGNSA. V was shortened by 3 bases and J by 0 bases, with 1 base between the two germline ends. There are 12 residues in the CDR3. The DNA for the CDR3 is TGTGCCAGCAGCTTGAGCACAGATACGCAGTATTTT. It specifies CASSLSTDTQYF.

This sequence joins TRBV19 and TRBJ1-5; D gene uncertain. CDR1 is LNHDA and CDR2 is SQIVND in the germline V gene (reference sequence). Trimming removed 5 bases at V and 6 bases at J, with 14 bases between. CDR3 length: 14 amino acids. Here the CDR3 reads CASSVYFRLQPQHF. The CDR3 DNA sequence: TGTGCCAGTAGTGTGTATTTTCGACTTCAGCCCCAGCATTTT.

This chain joins TRBV10-2 and TRBJ2-6; D is ambiguous. The germline V and J ends were trimmed by 6 bases and 0 bases, with 9 bases remaining between them. CDR1 and CDR2 (germline): WSHSY, SAAADI. The CDR3 is 15 residues long. CDR3 residues: CASSYTDSGANVLTF. In nucleotides, the CDR3 is TGCGCCAGCAGCTACACTGACTCTGGGGCCAACGTCCTGACTTTC.

The chain is built from TRBV7-6 and TRBJ2-2; 10 bases map to TRBD2. Germline CDR1 SGHVS, CDR2 FNYEAQ. The V gene end was trimmed by 6 bases and the J gene end by 6 bases; junction bases not matched to a gene: 13. The CDR3 loop spans 17 amino acids. The chain's CDR3 is CASSKPSGSLGAGELFF. For the CDR3, the DNA is TGTGCCAGCAGTAAGCCTAGCGGGAGTTTGGGCGCCGGGGAGCTGTTTTTT.

This clone has more than one count but fewer than ten. The rearrangement links TRBV4-3 to TRBJ2-7, with unresolved D. V lost 0 bases and J 5 bases, leaving 11 bases between the germline ends. Germline assignment: CDR1 LGHNA and CDR2 YSLEER. The CDR3 sequence is 14 residues long. The CDR3, as DNA: TGCGCCAGCAGCCAAGATCTCTGGCGCCACGAGCAGTACTTC. It specifies CASSQDLWRHEQYF.

The V call is TRBV4-3, the J call TRBJ2-7, with TRBD2 identical over 10 bases. CDR1 is LGHNA and CDR2 is YSLEER in the germline V gene. With 5 bases clipped from V and 1 base from J, the junction kept 2 bases outside the gene matches. This CDR3 contains 14 residues. CDR3 in DNA: TGCGCCAGCAGCTTGACTAGCGGGTCCTACGAGCAGTACTTC. Protein sequence: CASSLTSGSYEQYF.

The rearrangement joins TRBV7-8 to TRBJ2-1; D gene uncertain. The length of the CDR3 is 20 residues. Germline V CDR1 and CDR2: SGHVS, FQNEAQ. V shed 0 bases and J shed 0 bases, with 21 bases lying between them. As DNA, the CDR3 is TGTGCCAGCAGCTTAGCGGTAATTGGACCGGCTGTCCTCTCCTACAATGAGCAGTTCTTC. Translated: CASSLAVIGPAVLSYNEQFF.

The chain carries TRBV30 and TRBJ1-5; a weak D match, TRBD1 (5 bases). V lost 4 bases, J lost 1 base, and 11 bases lay in between. Germline loops: CDR1 GTSNPN, CDR2 SVGIG (reference sequence). CDR3 length: 14 residues. The CDR3 here is CAWTPGGSNQPQHF. The CDR3 nucleotides are TGTGCCTGGACGCCCGGGGGGAGCAATCAGCCCCAGCATTTT.

V is TRBV9 and J is TRBJ2-7; weak D call: TRBD1 (6 bases). Looked up from germline, CDR1 is SGDLS and CDR2 is YYNGEE. Trimming removed 6 bases from V and 3 bases from J, with 19 bases in between. This CDR3 is built from 15 residues. In DNA, the CDR3 is TGTGCCAGCACCTGGGGCCAGGGGTGGGGCTACGAGCAGTACTTC. Protein sequence: CASTWGQGWGYEQYF.

The chain has TRBV19 and TRBJ1-2; 7 nucleotides match TRBD1. V shed 9 bases, J shed 4 bases, and the junction held 5 bases outside the gene matches. Per germline, CDR1 LNHDA and CDR2 SQIVND (reference sequence). This CDR3 is built from 12 residues. DNA of the CDR3: TGTGCCAGCACTGACAGGGCCTATGGCTACACCTTC. Translating it yields CASTDRAYGYTF. Based on the CDR3 plus reference TRBV19 and TRBJ1-2, the full variable domain is DGGITQSPKYLFRKEGQNVTLSCEQNLNHDAMYWYRQDPGQGLRLIYYSQIVNDFQKGDIAEGYSVSREKKESFPLTVTSAQKNPTAFYLCASTDRAYGYTFGSGTRLTVV.

The chain joins TRBV6-5 to TRBJ1-1; 9 bases line up with TRBD1. The germline CDR1 and CDR2 sequences are MNHEY and SVGAGI. The junction had 8 bases not matched to a gene; V was cut back by 6 bases and J by 3 bases. CDR3 length: 15 amino acids. DNA of the CDR3: TGTGCCAGCAGCCTACGGACAGGGGTTTACACTGAAGCTTTCTTT. Translating gives CASSLRTGVYTEAFF.

V and J are TRBV27 and TRBJ2-1; perhaps TRBD2 as D (5 bases). The CDR3 length is 12 residues. Germline assignment: CDR1 MNHEY and CDR2 SMNVEV (reference sequence). Trimming left V 8 bases short and J 8 bases short, with 13 bases between. CDR3 nucleotides: TGTGCCAGCGAAGGAGGTCCCTATGAGCAGTTCTTC. Amino acids: CASEGGPYEQFF.

This clone was counted a few times. This chain links TRBV2 with TRBJ1-2, with D unresolved. V was clipped by 7 bases and J by 8 bases, with 17 bases between them. This CDR3 comprises 13 residues. Germline V CDR1 and CDR2: SNHLY, FYNNEI. This CDR3 reads CASTVGEGRGYTF. The CDR3 DNA reads as TGTGCCAGCACCGTTGGGGAAGGGCGCGGCTACACCTTC.